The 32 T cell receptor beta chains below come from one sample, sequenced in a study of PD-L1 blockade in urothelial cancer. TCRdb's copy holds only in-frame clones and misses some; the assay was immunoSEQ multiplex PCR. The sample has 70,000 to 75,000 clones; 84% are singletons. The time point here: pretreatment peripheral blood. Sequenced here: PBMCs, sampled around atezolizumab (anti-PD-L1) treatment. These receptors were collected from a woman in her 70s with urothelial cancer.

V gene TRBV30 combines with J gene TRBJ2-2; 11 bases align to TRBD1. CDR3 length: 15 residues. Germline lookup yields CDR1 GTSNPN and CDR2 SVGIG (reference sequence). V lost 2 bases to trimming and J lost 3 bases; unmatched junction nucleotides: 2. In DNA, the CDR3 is TGTGCCTGGAGTACGGGACAGGGGGACACCGGGGAGCTGTTTTTT. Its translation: CAWSTGQGDTGELFF.

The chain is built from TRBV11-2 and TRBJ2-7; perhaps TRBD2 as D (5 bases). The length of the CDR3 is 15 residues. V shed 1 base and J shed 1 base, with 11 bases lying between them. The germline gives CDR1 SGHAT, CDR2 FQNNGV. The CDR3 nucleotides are TGTGCCAGCAGCTTAGTCGGCGGGTCGTCCTACGAGCAGTACTTC. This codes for CASSLVGGSSYEQYF.

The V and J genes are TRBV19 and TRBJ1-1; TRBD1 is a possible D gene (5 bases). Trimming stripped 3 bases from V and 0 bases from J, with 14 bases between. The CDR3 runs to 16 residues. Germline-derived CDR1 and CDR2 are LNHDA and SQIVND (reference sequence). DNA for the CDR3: TGTGCCAGTAGTATTAGCCTGGCAGGGATGAACACTGAAGCTTTCTTT. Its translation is CASSISLAGMNTEAFF.

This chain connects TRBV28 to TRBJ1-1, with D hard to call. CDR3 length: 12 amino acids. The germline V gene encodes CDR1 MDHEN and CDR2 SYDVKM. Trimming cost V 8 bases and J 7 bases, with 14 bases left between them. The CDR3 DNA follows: TGTGCCAGCTTGTGGGTGGGAGGTGAAGCTTTCTTT. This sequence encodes CASLWVGGEAFF. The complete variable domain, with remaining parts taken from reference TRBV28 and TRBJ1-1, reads DVKVTQSSRYLVKRTGEKVFLECVQDMDHENMFWYRQDPGLGLRLIYFSYDVKMKEKGDIPEGYSVSREKKERFSLILESASTNQTSMYLCASLWVGGEAFFGQGTRLTVV.

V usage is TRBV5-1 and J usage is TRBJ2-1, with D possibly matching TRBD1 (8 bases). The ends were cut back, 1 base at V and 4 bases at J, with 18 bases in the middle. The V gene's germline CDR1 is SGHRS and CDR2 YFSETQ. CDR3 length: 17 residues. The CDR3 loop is CASSLSTGGGGYNEQFF. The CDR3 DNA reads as TGCGCCAGCAGCTTGTCTACAGGGGGGGGAGGGTACAATGAGCAGTTCTTC.

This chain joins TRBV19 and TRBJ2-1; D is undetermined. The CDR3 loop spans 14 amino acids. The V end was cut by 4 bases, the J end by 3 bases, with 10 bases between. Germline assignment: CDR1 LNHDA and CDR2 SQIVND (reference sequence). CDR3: CASSSRPGYNEQFF. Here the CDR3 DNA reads TGTGCCAGTAGTAGTCGGCCGGGCTACAATGAGCAGTTCTTC.

The CDR3 spells CASSGPGEGAFF. CDR3 DNA sequence: TGTGCCAGCAGTGGACCAGGGGAGGGAGCTTTCTTT. The V gene is TRBV28, the J gene TRBJ1-1; tentatively, D is TRBD1 (6 bases). Trimming removed 5 bases at V and 10 bases at J, with 14 bases between. CDR1 is MDHEN and CDR2 is SYDVKM in the germline V gene. The CDR3 sequence is 12 residues long.

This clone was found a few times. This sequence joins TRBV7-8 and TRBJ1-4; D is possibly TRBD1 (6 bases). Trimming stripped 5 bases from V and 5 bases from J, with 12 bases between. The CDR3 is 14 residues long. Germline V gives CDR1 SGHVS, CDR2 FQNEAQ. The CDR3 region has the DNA TGTGCCAGCAGCCAGGGGAAACCCAATGAAAAACTGTTTTTT. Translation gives CASSQGKPNEKLFF.

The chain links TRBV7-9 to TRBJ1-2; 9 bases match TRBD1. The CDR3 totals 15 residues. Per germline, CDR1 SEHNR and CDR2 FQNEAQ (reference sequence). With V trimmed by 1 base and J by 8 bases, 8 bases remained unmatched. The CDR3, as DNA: TGTGCCAGCAGCTTAGAAAGGGGGACAGGGAAAGGCTACACCTTC. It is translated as CASSLERGTGKGYTF.

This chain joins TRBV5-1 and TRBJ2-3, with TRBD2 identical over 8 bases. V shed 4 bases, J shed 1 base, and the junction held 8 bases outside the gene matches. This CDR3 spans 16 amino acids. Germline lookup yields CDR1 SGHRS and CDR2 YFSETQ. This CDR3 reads CASSESGGPGTDTQYF. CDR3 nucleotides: TGCGCCAGCAGCGAGTCGGGAGGGCCTGGCACAGATACGCAGTATTTT.

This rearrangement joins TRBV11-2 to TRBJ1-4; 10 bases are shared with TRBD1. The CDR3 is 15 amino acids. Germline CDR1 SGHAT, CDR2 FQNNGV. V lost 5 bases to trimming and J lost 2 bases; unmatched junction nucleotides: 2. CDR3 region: CASSEGQGTNEKLFF. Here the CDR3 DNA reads TGTGCCAGCAGCGAGGGACAGGGGACTAATGAAAAACTGTTTTTT.

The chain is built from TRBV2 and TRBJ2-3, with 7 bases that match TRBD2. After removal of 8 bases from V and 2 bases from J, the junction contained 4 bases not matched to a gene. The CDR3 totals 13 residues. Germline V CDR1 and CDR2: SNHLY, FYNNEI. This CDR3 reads CASGGVFTDTQYF. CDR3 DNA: TGTGCCAGCGGGGGGGTTTTCACAGATACGCAGTATTTT. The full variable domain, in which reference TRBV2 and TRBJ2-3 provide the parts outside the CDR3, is EPEVTQTPSHQVTQMGQEVILRCVPISNHLYFYWYRQILGQKVEFLVSFYNNEISEKSEIFDDQFSVERPDGSNFTLKIRSTKLEDSAMYFCASGGVFTDTQYFGPGTRLTVL.

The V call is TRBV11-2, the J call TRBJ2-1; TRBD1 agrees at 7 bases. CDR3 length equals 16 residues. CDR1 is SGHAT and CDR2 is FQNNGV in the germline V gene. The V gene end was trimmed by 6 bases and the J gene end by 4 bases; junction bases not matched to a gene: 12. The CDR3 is CASRATGASIYNEQFF. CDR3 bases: TGTGCCAGCAGAGCTACAGGGGCCAGCATATACAATGAGCAGTTCTTC.

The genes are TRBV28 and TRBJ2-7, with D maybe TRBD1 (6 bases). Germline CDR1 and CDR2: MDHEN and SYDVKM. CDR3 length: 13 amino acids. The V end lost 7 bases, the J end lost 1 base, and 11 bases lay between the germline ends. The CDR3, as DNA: TGTGCCAGCACAACGACAGGTTCCTACGAGCAGTACTTC. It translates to CASTTTGSYEQYF.

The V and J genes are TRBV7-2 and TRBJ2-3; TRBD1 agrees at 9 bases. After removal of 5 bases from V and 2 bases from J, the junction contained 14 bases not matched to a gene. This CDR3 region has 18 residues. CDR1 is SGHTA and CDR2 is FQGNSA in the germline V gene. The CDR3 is CASSGPGTGNGATDTQYF. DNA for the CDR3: TGTGCCAGCAGCGGTCCCGGGACAGGGAACGGGGCCACAGATACGCAGTATTTT.

The DNA of the CDR3 is TGCGCCAGCAGCGAGACAGGGAACACTGAAGCTTTCTTT. This gives the protein CASSETGNTEAFF. This sequence joins TRBV10-2 and TRBJ1-1, with D perhaps TRBD1 (6 bases). The CDR3 runs to 13 residues. Trimming took off 6 bases at V and 1 base at J, with 9 bases between the two ends. Germline V gives CDR1 WSHSY, CDR2 SAAADI.

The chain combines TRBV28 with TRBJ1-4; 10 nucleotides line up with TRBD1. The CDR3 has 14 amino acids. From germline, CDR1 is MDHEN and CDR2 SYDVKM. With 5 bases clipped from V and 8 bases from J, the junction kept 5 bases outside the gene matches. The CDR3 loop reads CASSAGQGREKLFF. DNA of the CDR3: TGTGCCAGCAGTGCGGGACAGGGGAGAGAAAAACTGTTTTTT.

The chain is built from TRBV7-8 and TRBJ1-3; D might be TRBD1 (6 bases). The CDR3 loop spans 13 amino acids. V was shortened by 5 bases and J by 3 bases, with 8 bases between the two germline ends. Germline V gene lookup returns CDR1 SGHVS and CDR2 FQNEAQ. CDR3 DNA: TGTGCCAGCAGCCAGGGGTTTGGAAACACCATATATTTT. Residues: CASSQGFGNTIYF.

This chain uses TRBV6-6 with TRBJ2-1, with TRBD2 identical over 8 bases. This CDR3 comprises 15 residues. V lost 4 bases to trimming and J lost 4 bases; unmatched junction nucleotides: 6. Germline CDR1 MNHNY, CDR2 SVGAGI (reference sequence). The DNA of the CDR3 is TGTGCCAGCAGTTTCGTAGCGGGGAAATACAATGAGCAGTTCTTC. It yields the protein CASSFVAGKYNEQFF.

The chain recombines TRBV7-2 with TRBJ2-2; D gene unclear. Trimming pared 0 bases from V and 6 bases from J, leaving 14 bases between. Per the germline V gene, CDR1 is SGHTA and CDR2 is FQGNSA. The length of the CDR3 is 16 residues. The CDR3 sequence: CASSLAPGQTAGELFF. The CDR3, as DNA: TGTGCCAGCAGCTTAGCCCCCGGCCAAACAGCCGGGGAGCTGTTTTTT. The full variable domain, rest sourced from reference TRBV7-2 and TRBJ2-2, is GAGVSQSPSNKVTEKGKDVELRCDPISGHTALYWYRQSLGQGLEFLIYFQGNSAPDKSGLPSDRFSAERTGGSVSTLTIQRTQQEDSAVYLCASSLAPGQTAGELFFGEGSRLTVL.

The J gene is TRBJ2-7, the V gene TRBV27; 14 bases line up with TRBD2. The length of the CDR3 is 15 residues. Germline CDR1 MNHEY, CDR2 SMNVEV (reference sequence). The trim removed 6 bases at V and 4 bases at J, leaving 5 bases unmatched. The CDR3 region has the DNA TGTGCCAGCAGACGACTAGCGGGGGGGGCATACGAGCAGTACTTC. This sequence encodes CASRRLAGGAYEQYF.

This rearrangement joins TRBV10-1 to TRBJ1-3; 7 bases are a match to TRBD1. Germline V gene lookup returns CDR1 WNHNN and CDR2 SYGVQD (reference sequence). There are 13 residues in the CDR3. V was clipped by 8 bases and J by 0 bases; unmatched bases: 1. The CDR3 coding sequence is TGCGCCAGCCGGGACAGCTCTGGAAACACCATATATTTT. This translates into CASRDSSGNTIYF.

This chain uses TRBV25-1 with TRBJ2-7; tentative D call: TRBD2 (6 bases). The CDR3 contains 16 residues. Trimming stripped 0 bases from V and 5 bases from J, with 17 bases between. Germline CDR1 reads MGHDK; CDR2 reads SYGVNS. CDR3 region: CASSEYDSPGGDEQYF. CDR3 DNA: TGTGCCAGCAGTGAATACGACAGCCCCGGGGGTGACGAGCAGTACTTC.

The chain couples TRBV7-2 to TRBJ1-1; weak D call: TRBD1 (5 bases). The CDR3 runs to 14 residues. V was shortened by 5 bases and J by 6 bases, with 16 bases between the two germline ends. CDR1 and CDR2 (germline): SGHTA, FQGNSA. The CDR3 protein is CASSRTPSRPEAFF. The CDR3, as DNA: TGTGCCAGCAGCAGGACACCTTCCAGGCCTGAAGCTTTCTTT.

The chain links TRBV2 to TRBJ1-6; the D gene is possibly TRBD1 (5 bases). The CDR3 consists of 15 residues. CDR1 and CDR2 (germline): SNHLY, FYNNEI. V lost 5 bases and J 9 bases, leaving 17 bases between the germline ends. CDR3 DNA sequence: TGTGCCAGCAGTACTCAGGGTTCTTTAGGTTCACCCCTCCACTTT. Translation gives CASSTQGSLGSPLHF.

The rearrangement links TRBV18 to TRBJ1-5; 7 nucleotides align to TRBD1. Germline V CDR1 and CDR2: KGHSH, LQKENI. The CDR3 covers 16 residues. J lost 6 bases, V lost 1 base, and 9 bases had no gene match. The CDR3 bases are TGTGCCAGCTCACCACGGAGAACAGGGGTTAGTCAGCCCCAGCATTTT. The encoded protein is CASSPRRTGVSQPQHF.

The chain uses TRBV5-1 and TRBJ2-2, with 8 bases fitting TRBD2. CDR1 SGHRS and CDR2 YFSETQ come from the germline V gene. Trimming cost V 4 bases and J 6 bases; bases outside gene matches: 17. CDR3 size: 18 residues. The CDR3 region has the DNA TGCGCCAGCAGCCGGGAGGGTCTAGCGGCTGGTGGGCCCGGGGAGCTGTTTTTT. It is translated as CASSREGLAAGGPGELFF.

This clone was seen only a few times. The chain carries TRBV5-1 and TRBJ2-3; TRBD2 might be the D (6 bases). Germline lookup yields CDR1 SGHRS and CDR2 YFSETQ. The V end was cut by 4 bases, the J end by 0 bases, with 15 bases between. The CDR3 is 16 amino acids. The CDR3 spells CASSLGLGVSTDTQYF. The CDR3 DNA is TGCGCCAGCAGCCTGGGACTGGGTGTGAGCACAGATACGCAGTATTTT.

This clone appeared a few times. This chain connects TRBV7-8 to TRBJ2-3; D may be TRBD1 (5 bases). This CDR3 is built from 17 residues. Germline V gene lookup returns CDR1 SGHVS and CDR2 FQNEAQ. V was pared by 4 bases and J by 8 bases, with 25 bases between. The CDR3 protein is CASSYSPAAAQRGTQYF. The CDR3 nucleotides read TGTGCCAGCAGCTACTCGCCGGCAGCCGCTCAAAGGGGTACGCAGTATTTT.

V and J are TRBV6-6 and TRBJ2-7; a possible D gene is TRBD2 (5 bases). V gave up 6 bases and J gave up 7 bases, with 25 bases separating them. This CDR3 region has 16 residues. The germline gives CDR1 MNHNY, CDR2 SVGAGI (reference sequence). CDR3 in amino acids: CASREEENIRIGEQYF. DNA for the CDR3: TGTGCCAGCAGGGAGGAGGAGAACATACGGATTGGGGAGCAGTACTTC.

In DNA form, the CDR3 reads TGTGCCAGCAGCCATCTAGCGGGAGAAGACAATGAGCAGTTCTTC. Translated, it gives CASSHLAGEDNEQFF. This chain links TRBV13 with TRBJ2-1; TRBD2 aligns across 10 bases. The germline V gene encodes CDR1 PRHDT and CDR2 FYEKMQ (reference sequence). J was trimmed by 5 bases and V by 5 bases; bases with no gene match: 6. This CDR3 has 15 residues. The full variable domain, its missing parts supplied by reference TRBV13 and TRBJ2-1, is AAGVIQSPRHLIKEKRETATLKCYPIPRHDTVYWYQQGPGQDPQFLISFYEKMQSDKGSIPDRFSAQQFSDYHSELNMSSLELGDSALYFCASSHLAGEDNEQFFGPGTRLTVL.

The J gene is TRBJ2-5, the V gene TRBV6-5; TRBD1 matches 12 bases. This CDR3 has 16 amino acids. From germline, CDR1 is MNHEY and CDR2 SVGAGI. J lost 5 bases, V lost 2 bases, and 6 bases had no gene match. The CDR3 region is CASSYGGTGGWETQYF. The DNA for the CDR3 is TGTGCCAGCAGTTACGGAGGGACAGGGGGCTGGGAGACCCAGTACTTC.